The clone carrying this T cell receptor (beta chain) has just a few counts. Via CD45RO/CCR7/CD25/CD127/CD95/CD27, cells of the CD4+ naive, central memory, regulatory and stem cell-like memory subsets were sorted. The record originates from a study of beta chain features in type 1 diabetes. TCRB transcripts that were expressed got sequenced, as all of the isolated RNA had been reverse transcribed. Roughly 3.4 million reads per sample on average were obtained from naive, central memory and regulatory T cell samples. This table comes from immunoSEQ multiplex PCR, and its TCRdb copy is limited to in-frame clones, with some not included. Among almost 250,000 clones listed, 13% to 15% were seen once. This clonotype was sampled from a woman aged 40 to 50 in good health. Specimen: naive CD4+ T cells from blood.

DNA for the CDR3: TGTGCCAGCAGTGGGTCCGGGACAGGACTCTACGAGCAGTACTTC. Amino acid sequence: CASSGSGTGLYEQYF. The chain joins TRBV25-1 to TRBJ2-5; 8 nucleotides match TRBD1. The J call may be incorrect, as the DNA end agrees better with TRBJ2-7. Looked up from germline, CDR1 is MGHDK and CDR2 is SYGVNS. The CDR3 is made up of 15 amino acids.